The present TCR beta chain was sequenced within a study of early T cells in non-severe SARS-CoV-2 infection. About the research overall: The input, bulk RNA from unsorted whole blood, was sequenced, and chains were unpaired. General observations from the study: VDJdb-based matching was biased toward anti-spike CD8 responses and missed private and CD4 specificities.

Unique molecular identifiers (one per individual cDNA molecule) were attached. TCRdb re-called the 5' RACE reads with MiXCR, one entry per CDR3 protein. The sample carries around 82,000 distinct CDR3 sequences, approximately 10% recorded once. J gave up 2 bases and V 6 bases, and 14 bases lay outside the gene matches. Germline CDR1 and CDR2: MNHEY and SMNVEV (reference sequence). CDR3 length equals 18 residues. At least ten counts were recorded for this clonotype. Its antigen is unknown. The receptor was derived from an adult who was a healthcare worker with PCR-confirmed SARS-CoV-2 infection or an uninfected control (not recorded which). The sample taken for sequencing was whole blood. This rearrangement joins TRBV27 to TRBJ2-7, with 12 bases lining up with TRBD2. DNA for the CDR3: TGTGCCAGCAGCCGAGGACTAGCGGGGTCTCCCCTCCCCTACGAGCAGTACTTC. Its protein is CASSRGLAGSPLPYEQYF.